This T cell receptor (beta chain) is from a study of blood T cells in healthy people across ages. The ends were cut back, 5 bases at V and 0 bases at J, with 23 bases in the middle. The CDR3 runs to 18 residues. Germline loops: CDR1 SGHRS, CDR2 YFSETQ. This clonotype was detected only once. What it recognizes is unknown. Together with a sample-barcoded 5' primer, a J-beta primer mix was included in a second PCR lasting about 6 to 11 cycles. A 12-random-nucleotide template-switch adaptor tagged each cDNA molecule. TCRdb reanalysed the 5' RACE reads using MiXCR and keeps one entry per CDR3 protein. The sample shows hundreds of thousands of distinct CDR3 sequences, about 52% of them seen only once. Every donor gave 8.5 to 10 milliliters of peripheral blood. General observations from the study: Diversity estimated from one million T cells was considered an underestimate. In older individuals, TCR beta diversity per million T cells was lower, falling roughly linearly with age.

V and J are TRBV5-1 and TRBJ1-1; D perhaps matches TRBD1 (5 bases). Sequenced material: blood. The TCR originated in a woman aged 55-69 years in good health. The CDR3 nucleotides read TGCGCCAGCAGTCAATCAAAAAAGACAGCACCGGTGAACACTGAAGCTTTCTTT. This gives the protein CASSQSKKTAPVNTEAFF.